A selection of T cell receptor beta chains follows, all from one sample in a study of blood T cell repertoires in COVID-19. Profiling relied on immunoSEQ multiplex PCR, and the TCRdb table lists in-frame clones only, not all of them. The table lists 200,000 to 250,000 clones, around four fifths of them singletons. The sample comprised peripheral blood. These receptors all stem from a woman aged 80 or over with active or convalescent COVID-19. The CDR3 runs from the conserved cysteine through the conserved F or W. A D gene is named only where the DNA matches it firmly.

D gene,V gene,J gene,CDR3 DNA,CDR3 protein
-,TRBV7-2,TRBJ2-7,TGTGCCAGCAGCCCCCAACAGGGATCCGAGCAGTACTTC,CASSPQQGSEQYF
TRBD2,TRBV7-2,TRBJ2-7,TGTGCCAGCAGCTTTCGCGGGAGCTACGAGCAGTACTTC,CASSFRGSYEQYF
TRBD1,TRBV28,TRBJ1-5,TGTGCCAGCAGACTATGGGACAGTACTAATCAGCCCCAGCATTTT,CASRLWDSTNQPQHF
-,TRBV30,TRBJ1-1,TGTGCCTGGAGTGTTATGGGCAGTAACACTGAAGCTTTCTTT,CAWSVMGSNTEAFF
-,TRBV2,TRBJ1-5,TGTGCCAGCAGTGATGTGACACTGTATCAGCCCCAGCATTTT,CASSDVTLYQPQHF
TRBD1,TRBV7-2,TRBJ1-3,TGTGCCAGCAGCTTAATACAGGGGGCCGGAAACACCATATATTTT,CASSLIQGAGNTIYF
-,TRBV25-1,TRBJ2-1,TGTGCCAGCAGTGAAGGGGGGTTTACCCGCGAGCAGTTCTTC,CASSEGGFTREQFF
TRBD1,TRBV5-1,TRBJ2-3,TGCGCCAGCAGCTTAGGGACAGCTGGGGGAACAGATACGCAGTATTTT,CASSLGTAGGTDTQYF
-,TRBV18,TRBJ2-7,TGTGCCAGCTCGGTTAGCGCTGCCTACGAGCAGTACTTC,CASSVSAAYEQYF
TRBD1,TRBV24-1,TRBJ1-2,TGTGCCACCAGTGATTCTTTAGGACAGGGGACTCTCGATGGCTACACCTTC,CATSDSLGQGTLDGYTF